These T cell receptor beta chains were read from a single sample in a study of vaccination effects on CD4 cells after COVID-19. The antigens these receptors bind are not known. Produced via immunoSEQ multiplex PCR; TCRdb's table is partial and in-frame only. Of roughly 32,000 clones listed, under 75% are singletons. This material consisted of CD4+ T cells from PBMCs cultured with HCoV-229E spike peptides, taken after COVID-19 vaccination. The origin of the receptors is a human donor who received a COVID-19 vaccine. Both conserved end residues are part of each CDR3. A D gene is named only where the DNA matches it firmly. Clone size, where shown, is once, few, many, or a class for clones that have expanded.

clone size,D gene,J gene,V gene,CDR3 protein,CDR3 DNA
few,TRBD1,TRBJ1-2,TRBV6-4,CASSPTGVNYGYTF,TGTGCCAGCAGCCCAACAGGGGTTAACTATGGCTACACCTTC
-,TRBD2,TRBJ2-1,TRBV4-1,CASSQKIPLAGGIPYNEQFF,TGCGCCAGCAGCCAAAAAATACCCTTAGCGGGAGGGATACCCTACAATGAGCAGTTCTTC
-,-,TRBJ2-7,TRBV5-1,CASSLRVAADAVREYEQYF,TGCGCCAGCAGCTTGAGGGTTGCGGCTGACGCGGTTCGGGAATACGAGCAGTACTTC
once,-,TRBJ2-5,TRBV19,CASSMRGNRVQETQYF,TGTGCCAGTAGTATGCGAGGGAATCGGGTCCAAGAGACCCAGTACTTC
-,-,TRBJ1-2,TRBV5-4,CASSPEGDGNYGYTF,TGTGCCAGCAGCCCGGAGGGGGACGGTAACTATGGCTACACCTTC
-,TRBD2,TRBJ2-7,TRBV7-8,CASSLPPRLASYEQYF,TGTGCCAGCAGCTTACCTCCTCGACTAGCCTCCTACGAGCAGTACTTC
-,TRBD1,TRBJ1-2,TRBV9,CASSVDRQGVGKGYTF,TGTGCCAGCAGCGTAGATCGGCAGGGGGTAGGGAAAGGCTACACCTTC
-,TRBD2,TRBJ2-1,TRBV19,CASSSRLLAGGRRVSHNEQFF,TGTGCCAGTAGTAGCCGCCTACTAGCGGGAGGTCGTCGGGTCTCCCACAATGAGCAGTTCTTC
-,-,TRBJ1-2,TRBV6-1,CASSESGGLYGYTF,TGTGCCAGCAGTGAATCCGGGGGTCTCTATGGCTACACCTTC
-,-,TRBJ1-1,TRBV6-1,CASSEDRERLVNTEAFF,TGTGCCAGCAGTGAAGATAGGGAGAGGTTGGTTAACACTGAAGCTTTCTTT
-,TRBD1,TRBJ1-1,TRBV5-1,CASSSTGMNTEAFF,TGCGCCAGCAGCTCGACAGGGATGAACACTGAAGCTTTCTTT
-,-,TRBJ2-7,TRBV24-1,CATSDSGGAGRREQYF,TGTGCCACCAGTGACAGTGGGGGCGCCGGGCGAAGGGAGCAGTACTTC
-,-,TRBJ2-5,TRBV19,CASSLTGSLQETQYF,TGTGCCAGTAGTTTGACAGGAAGTCTACAAGAGACCCAGTACTTC
-,TRBD1,TRBJ1-4,TRBV5-1,CASSGGQSNEKLFF,TGCGCCAGCAGCGGGGGACAGTCTAATGAAAAACTGTTTTTT
-,-,TRBJ1-2,TRBV5-1,CASSEPARDSGYGYTF,TGCGCCAGCAGCGAACCCGCCAGGGACTCGGGCTATGGCTACACCTTC
-,-,TRBJ1-6,TRBV2,CASKRQGSPLHF,TGTGCCAGCAAACGCCAGGGTTCACCCCTCCACTTT
-,-,TRBJ1-2,TRBV7-9,CASSVGVNYGYTF,TGTGCCAGCAGTGTGGGAGTAAACTATGGCTACACCTTC
-,-,TRBJ2-1,TRBV6-2/TRBV6-3,CASSYSNSYSSYNEQFF,TGTGCCAGCAGTTACTCGAATTCCTATAGCTCCTACAATGAGCAGTTCTTC
-,-,TRBJ1-4,TRBV27,CASSFSPRPTNEKLFF,TGTGCCAGCAGTTTTTCCCCCAGGCCAACTAATGAAAAACTGTTTTTT
-,-,TRBJ1-2,TRBV25-1,CASSDSSNYGYTF,TGTGCCAGTTCGGACAGTTCTAACTATGGCTACACCTTC
-,-,TRBJ1-3,TRBV10-3,CAINEGGFGNTIYF,TGTGCCATCAATGAAGGAGGGTTTGGAAACACCATATATTTT
-,-,TRBJ2-5,TRBV7-7,CASSSRTHGETQYF,TGTGCCAGCAGCTCCCGGACTCACGGGGAGACCCAGTACTTC
few,-,TRBJ2-7,TRBV30,CAWATRGHNKIYEQYF,TGTGCCTGGGCAACAAGGGGACACAACAAGATCTACGAGCAGTACTTC
once,-,TRBJ1-1,TRBV3-1/TRBV3-2,CASSQGGGVAFF,TGTGCCAGCAGCCAAGGGGGGGGAGTTGCTTTCTTT
-,TRBD1,TRBJ1-2,TRBV4-1,CASSHQQGDGYGYTF,TGCGCCAGCAGCCACCAACAGGGGGATGGATATGGCTACACCTTC
-,TRBD2,TRBJ2-1,TRBV7-6,CASSLVPTSGGYNEQFF,TGTGCCAGCAGCTTAGTCCCCACTAGCGGGGGATACAATGAGCAGTTCTTC
-,-,TRBJ1-1,TRBV24-1,CATPTVDTEAFF,TGTGCCACTCCGACGGTGGACACTGAAGCTTTCTTT
few,-,TRBJ2-1,TRBV5-1,CASSPRTTWNEQFF,TGCGCCAGCAGCCCCCGGACTACATGGAATGAGCAGTTCTTC
few,-,TRBJ1-2,TRBV25-1,CASLSAGNYGYTF,TGTGCCAGCCTGTCCGCGGGGAACTATGGCTACACCTTC
-,-,TRBJ2-7,TRBV4-2,CASSQELSSSYEQYF,TGTGCCAGCAGCCAAGAGTTGTCCAGCTCCTACGAGCAGTACTTC
few,-,TRBJ1-2,TRBV7-9,CASSLGVAGSYGYTF,TGTGCCAGCAGCTTAGGAGTGGCGGGGTCCTATGGCTACACCTTC
-,-,TRBJ1-1,TRBV7-2,CASSSGTGMNTEAFF,TGTGCCAGCAGCTCAGGCACAGGGATGAACACTGAAGCTTTCTTT
-,-,TRBJ2-7,TRBV5-1,CASSSGSSYEQYF,TGCGCCAGCAGCTCCGGCAGCTCCTACGAGCAGTACTTC